This paragraph covers one T cell receptor (beta chain) sequence. These data belong to a study of blood T cell repertoires in COVID-19. Whole-study context: COVID-19 samples, acute and convalescent, were from the United States, Italy and Spain. Sources were T cells, B-cell-depleted T cells, or PBMCs; the material itself was cDNA or gDNA.

Source study methods: Amplifying reference gene primers gave estimates of nucleated cell counts. TCRdb's copy holds only in-frame clones and misses some; the assay was immunoSEQ multiplex PCR. The V and J calls and clone size come from that table; D and trimming were worked out from the DNA. The table lists over 65,000 clones, around 88% of them singletons, with 12% in the top ten. The clonotype originates from a human donor in a cohort sampled during active COVID-19. The sample taken for sequencing was peripheral blood.

The CDR3 DNA sequence: TGTGCCAGCAGTGAAGCGAGTGACTCCGGGGAGCTGTTTTTT. Translation: CASSEASDSGELFF. V usage is TRBV6-1 and J usage is TRBJ2-2; D not resolved. The germline CDR1 and CDR2 sequences are MNHNS and SASEGT. The CDR3 covers 14 residues. Between the trimmed V and J ends, which lost 0 bases and 6 bases, there was a span of 8 bases.